This T cell receptor (beta chain) was profiled in a study of response to subunit inactivated influenza vaccine. TCRdb re-called the RT-PCR reads through MiXCR, storing one row per CDR3 protein. The sample gives 150,000 to 200,000 distinct CDR3 sequences, approximately 12% of which show up once; less than 30% is in the top ten. CDR1 is DFQATT, CDR2 SNEGSKA, per germline (reference sequence). V was shortened by 1 base and J by 4 bases, with 8 bases between the two germline ends. The CDR3 spans 13 residues. This clonotype showed up just a few times. The same data also went into a second study, on T cells expressing NK-cell markers. That study adds: In generating TCR beta cDNA, 5'RACE template switching with UMIs was used. The sequencing cohort of eight donors included seven HCMV-seropositive individuals and one seronegative individual. Restriction of the sorted population to alpha-beta TCR T cells was achieved in several experiments with an anti-gamma-delta TCR antibody.

This sample comprised CD8+ T cells sorted from PBMCs, obtained about 11 days after vaccination. The chain combines TRBV20-1 with TRBJ2-1; D is uncertain. The receptor's source is a middle-aged man who received an inactivated influenza vaccine. The CDR3 sequence: CSARVPSYNEQFF. The CDR3 DNA follows: TGCAGTGCTAGAGTCCCTAGTTACAATGAGCAGTTCTTC.